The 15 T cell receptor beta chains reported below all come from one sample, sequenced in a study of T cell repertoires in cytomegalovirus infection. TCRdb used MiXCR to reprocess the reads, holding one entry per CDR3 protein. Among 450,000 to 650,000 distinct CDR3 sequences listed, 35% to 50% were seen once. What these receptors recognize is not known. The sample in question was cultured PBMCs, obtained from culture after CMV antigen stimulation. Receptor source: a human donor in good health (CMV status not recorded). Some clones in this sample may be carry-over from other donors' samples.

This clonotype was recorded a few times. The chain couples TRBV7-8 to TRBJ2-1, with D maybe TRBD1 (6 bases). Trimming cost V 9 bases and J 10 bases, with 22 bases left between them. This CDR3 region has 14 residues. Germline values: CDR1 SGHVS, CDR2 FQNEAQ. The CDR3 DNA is TGTGCCAGTACCCGTGCGGACAGTAGTCAAGAGCAGTTCTTC. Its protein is CASTRADSSQEQFF.

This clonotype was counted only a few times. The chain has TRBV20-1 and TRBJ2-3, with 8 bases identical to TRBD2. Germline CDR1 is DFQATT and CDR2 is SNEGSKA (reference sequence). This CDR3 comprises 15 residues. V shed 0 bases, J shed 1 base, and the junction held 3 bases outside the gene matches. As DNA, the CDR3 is TGCAGTGCTAGAGATGGACTAGCCGGCACAGATACGCAGTATTTT. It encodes CSARDGLAGTDTQYF.

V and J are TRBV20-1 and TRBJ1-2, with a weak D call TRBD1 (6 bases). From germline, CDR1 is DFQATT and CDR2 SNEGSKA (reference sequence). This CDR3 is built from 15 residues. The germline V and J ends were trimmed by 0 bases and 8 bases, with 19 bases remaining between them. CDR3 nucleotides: TGCAGTGCTAGAGATGGGGGGGGGCGCACGGGCGGCTACACCTTC. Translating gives CSARDGGGRTGGYTF.

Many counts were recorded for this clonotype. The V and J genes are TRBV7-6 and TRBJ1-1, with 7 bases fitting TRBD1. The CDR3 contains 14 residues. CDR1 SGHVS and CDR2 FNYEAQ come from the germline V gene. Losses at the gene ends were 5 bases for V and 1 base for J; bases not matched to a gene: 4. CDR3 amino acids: CASSVGGANTEAFF. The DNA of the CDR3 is TGTGCCAGCAGCGTAGGGGGCGCGAACACTGAAGCTTTCTTT.

CDR3 sequence reads: CASSPIGDEQFF. DNA for the CDR3: TGTGCCAGCAGCCCCATAGGAGATGAGCAGTTCTTC. The V and J genes are TRBV7-2 and TRBJ2-1; D gene ambiguous. With 5 bases removed from V and 8 bases from J, the gap between germline ends came to 10 bases. This CDR3 has 12 residues. CDR1 SGHTA and CDR2 FQGNSA come from the germline V gene.

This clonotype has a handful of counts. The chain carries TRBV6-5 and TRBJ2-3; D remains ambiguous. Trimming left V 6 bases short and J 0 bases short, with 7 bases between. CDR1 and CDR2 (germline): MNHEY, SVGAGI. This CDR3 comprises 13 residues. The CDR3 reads CASRTVSTDTQYF. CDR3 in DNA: TGTGCCAGCAGGACGGTTAGCACAGATACGCAGTATTTT.

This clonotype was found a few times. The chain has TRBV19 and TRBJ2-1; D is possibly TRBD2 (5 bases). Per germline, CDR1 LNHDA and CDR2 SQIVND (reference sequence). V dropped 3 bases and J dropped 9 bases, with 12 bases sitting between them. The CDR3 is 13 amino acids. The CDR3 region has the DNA TGTGCCAGTAGTATCCGATCTAGCATTGAGCAGTTCTTC. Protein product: CASSIRSSIEQFF. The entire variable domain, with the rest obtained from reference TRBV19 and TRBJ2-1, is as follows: DGGITQSPKYLFRKEGQNVTLSCEQNLNHDAMYWYRQDPGQGLRLIYYSQIVNDFQKGDIAEGYSVSREKKESFPLTVTSAQKNPTAFYLCASSIRSSIEQFFGPGTRLTVL.

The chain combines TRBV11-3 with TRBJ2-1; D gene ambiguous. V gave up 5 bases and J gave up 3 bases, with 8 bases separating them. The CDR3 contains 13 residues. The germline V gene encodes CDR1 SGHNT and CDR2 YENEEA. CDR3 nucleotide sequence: TGTGCCAGCAGCCGGGCGGTCTACAATGAGCAGTTCTTC. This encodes CASSRAVYNEQFF.

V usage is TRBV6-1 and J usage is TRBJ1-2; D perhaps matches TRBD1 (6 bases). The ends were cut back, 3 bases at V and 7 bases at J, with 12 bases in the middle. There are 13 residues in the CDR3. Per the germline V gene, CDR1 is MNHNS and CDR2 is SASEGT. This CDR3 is CASSEAGVGGYTF. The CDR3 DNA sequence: TGTGCCAGCAGTGAGGCAGGGGTGGGTGGCTACACCTTC.

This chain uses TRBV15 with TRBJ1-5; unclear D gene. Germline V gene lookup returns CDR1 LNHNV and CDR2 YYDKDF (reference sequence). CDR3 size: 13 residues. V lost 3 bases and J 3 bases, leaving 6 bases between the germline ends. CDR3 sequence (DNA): TGTGCCACCAGCAGTCAGTTCAATCAGCCCCAGCATTTT. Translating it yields CATSSQFNQPQHF.

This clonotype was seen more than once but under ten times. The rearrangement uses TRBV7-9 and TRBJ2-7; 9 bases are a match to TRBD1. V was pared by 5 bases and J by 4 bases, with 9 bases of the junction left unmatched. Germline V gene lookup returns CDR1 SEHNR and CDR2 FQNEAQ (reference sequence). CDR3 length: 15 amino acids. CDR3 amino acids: CASSVGWDREYEQYF. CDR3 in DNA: TGTGCCAGCAGCGTGGGGTGGGACAGGGAGTACGAGCAGTACTTC.

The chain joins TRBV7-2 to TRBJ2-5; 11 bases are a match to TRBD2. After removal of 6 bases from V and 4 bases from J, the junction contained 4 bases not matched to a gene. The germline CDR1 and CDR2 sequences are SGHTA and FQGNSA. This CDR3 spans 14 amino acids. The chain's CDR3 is CASSSSGGGETQYF. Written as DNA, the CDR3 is TGTGCCAGCAGTAGTAGCGGGGGGGGAGAGACCCAGTACTTC.

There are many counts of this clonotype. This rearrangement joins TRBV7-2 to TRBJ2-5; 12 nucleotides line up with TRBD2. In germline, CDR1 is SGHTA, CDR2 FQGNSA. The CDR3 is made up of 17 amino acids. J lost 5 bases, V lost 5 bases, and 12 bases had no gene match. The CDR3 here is CASSPGTSGLVGETQYF. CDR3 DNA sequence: TGTGCCAGCAGCCCAGGGACTAGCGGGCTGGTCGGGGAGACCCAGTACTTC.

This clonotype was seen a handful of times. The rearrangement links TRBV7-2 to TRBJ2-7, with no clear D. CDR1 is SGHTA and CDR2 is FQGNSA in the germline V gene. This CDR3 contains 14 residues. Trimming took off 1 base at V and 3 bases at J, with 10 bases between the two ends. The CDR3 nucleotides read TGTGCCAGCAGCTTAGATCCGGACCACTACGAGCAGTACTTC. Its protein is CASSLDPDHYEQYF.

The CDR3 nucleotides are TGTGCCAGCAGCCAAAATCCGGCTATGACCGCCGGGGAGCTGTTTTTT. It encodes CASSQNPAMTAGELFF. The chain couples TRBV4-2 to TRBJ2-2; D is unclear. Germline V gene sequence: CDR1 LGHNA, CDR2 YNFKEQ. Trimming took off 2 bases at V and 6 bases at J, with 16 bases between the two ends. This CDR3 is 16 amino acids long.